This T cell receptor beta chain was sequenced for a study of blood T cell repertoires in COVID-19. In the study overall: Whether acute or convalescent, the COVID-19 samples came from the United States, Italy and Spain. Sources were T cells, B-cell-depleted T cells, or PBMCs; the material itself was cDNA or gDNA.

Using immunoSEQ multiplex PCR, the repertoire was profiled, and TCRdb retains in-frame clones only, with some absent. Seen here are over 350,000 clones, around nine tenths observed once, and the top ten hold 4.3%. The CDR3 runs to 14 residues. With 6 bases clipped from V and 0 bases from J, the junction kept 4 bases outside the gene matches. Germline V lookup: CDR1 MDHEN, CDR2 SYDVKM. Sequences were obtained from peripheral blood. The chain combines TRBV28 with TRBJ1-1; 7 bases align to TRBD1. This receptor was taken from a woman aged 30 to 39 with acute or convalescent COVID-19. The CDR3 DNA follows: TGTGCCAGCAGCTATACAGGGGTGAACACTGAAGCTTTCTTT. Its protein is CASSYTGVNTEAFF.